The 10 T cell receptor beta chains listed next were all sequenced from one sample in a study of untreated major depressive disorder. Study-wide findings and caveats: Depressed patients' CD4+ T cells carried increased TRBV05-01 (Vbeta 5.1) usage versus control CD4+ T cells.

No antigen has been assigned to these receptors. Generated by immunoSEQ multiplex PCR, the TCRdb table keeps only in-frame clones and is missing some. The sample has around 13,000 clones; 75% to 95% are singletons. The specimen was CD4+ T cells from PBMCs. The receptors were gathered from a woman aged 30 to 39 with major depressive disorder.

The chain has TRBV28 and TRBJ1-5, with unresolved D. The CDR3 covers 12 residues. V was trimmed by 2 bases and J by 4 bases, leaving 3 bases between them. Germline V gives CDR1 MDHEN, CDR2 SYDVKM. In DNA, the CDR3 is TGTGCCAGCAGTTTAATGAATCAGCCCCAGCATTTT. This gives the protein CASSLMNQPQHF.

The DNA for the CDR3 is TGTGCCAGCGGTGCGGGAGAAAAACTGTTTTTT. Translation gives CASGAGEKLFF. The V call is TRBV2, the J call TRBJ1-4, with D hard to call. The CDR3 contains 11 residues. Per germline, CDR1 SNHLY and CDR2 FYNNEI. Trimming left V 8 bases short and J 8 bases short, with 9 bases between. Based on the CDR3 plus reference TRBV2 and TRBJ1-4, the full variable domain is EPEVTQTPSHQVTQMGQEVILRCVPISNHLYFYWYRQILGQKVEFLVSFYNNEISEKSEIFDDQFSVERPDGSNFTLKIRSTKLEDSAMYFCASGAGEKLFFGSGTQLSVL.

The CDR3 spells CASSPRLAGFETQYF. The CDR3 nucleotides read TGTGCCAGCAGCCCGCGACTAGCGGGATTCGAGACCCAGTACTTC. The chain links TRBV11-2 to TRBJ2-5; 11 positions match TRBD2. The V segment lost 5 bases and the J segment 5 bases; nucleotides outside the gene matches: 7. Germline V lookup: CDR1 SGHAT, CDR2 FQNNGV. The CDR3 covers 15 residues.

The V gene is TRBV29-1, the J gene TRBJ1-1; a weak D match, TRBD1 (6 bases). V was pared by 4 bases and J by 0 bases, with 12 bases between. CDR1 is SQVTM, CDR2 ANQGSEA, per germline. CDR3 length equals 14 residues. In DNA, the CDR3 is TGCAGCGTTGGTCCCGGGGGCTTGAACACTGAAGCTTTCTTT. Amino acids: CSVGPGGLNTEAFF.

The chain joins TRBV13 to TRBJ2-7; D is unclear. The germline gives CDR1 PRHDT, CDR2 FYEKMQ (reference sequence). Trimming removed 5 bases at V and 0 bases at J, with 17 bases between. The CDR3 has 16 residues. CDR3 residues: CASSPMGRLGSYEQYF. In nucleotides, the CDR3 is TGTGCCAGCAGCCCAATGGGTCGTCTGGGCTCCTACGAGCAGTACTTC.

This rearrangement joins TRBV27 to TRBJ2-2; TRBD2 might be the D (5 bases). Germline values: CDR1 MNHEY, CDR2 SMNVEV (reference sequence). With 5 bases removed from V and 0 bases from J, the gap between germline ends came to 10 bases. The CDR3 covers 15 residues. Here the CDR3 DNA reads TGTGCCAGCAGTGACTATCCCGCGAACACCGGGGAGCTGTTTTTT. Translating gives CASSDYPANTGELFF.

The rearrangement joins TRBV9 to TRBJ2-3; D uncertain. V gave up 4 bases and J gave up 2 bases, with 2 bases separating them. CDR1 SGDLS and CDR2 YYNGEE come from the germline V gene. The CDR3 is made up of 11 amino acids. CDR3: CASSHTDTQYF. Written as DNA, the CDR3 is TGTGCCAGCAGCCACACAGATACGCAGTATTTT.

The chain couples TRBV6-5 to TRBJ2-2; 9 nucleotides align to TRBD2. CDR1 and CDR2 from the germline V gene are MNHEY and SVGAGI. The CDR3 totals 16 residues. Trimming cost V 1 base and J 7 bases; bases outside gene matches: 7. The CDR3 coding sequence is TGTGCCAGCAGTTACTGGGGCGGGAGGGCCGTCGGGGAGCTGTTTTTT. Residues: CASSYWGGRAVGELFF.

The chain couples TRBV5-1 to TRBJ1-2, with D possibly matching TRBD1 (5 bases). Germline-derived CDR1 and CDR2 are SGHRS and YFSETQ. CDR3 size: 14 residues. V shed 2 bases and J shed 0 bases, with 8 bases lying between them. This chain's CDR3 is CASSFGGTNYGYTF. The CDR3 nucleotides are TGCGCCAGCAGCTTTGGGGGGACTAACTATGGCTACACCTTC. The whole variable domain, remainder taken from reference TRBV5-1 and TRBJ1-2, is KAGVTQTPRYLIKTRGQQVTLSCSPISGHRSVSWYQQTPGQGLQFLFEYFSETQRNKGNFPGRFSGRQFSNSRSEMNVSTLELGDSALYLCASSFGGTNYGYTFGSGTRLTVV.

This clone was seen a single time. The chain combines TRBV11-3 with TRBJ2-2; D not certain. Germline values: CDR1 SGHNT, CDR2 YENEEA. The CDR3 is 11 amino acids. Trimming left V 5 bases short and J 6 bases short, with 4 bases between. The CDR3 coding sequence is TGTGCCAGCAGCCTGTCCGGGGAGCTGTTTTTT. Translated, it gives CASSLSGELFF.